This entry lists 8 T cell receptor beta chains sequenced from one sample in a study of blood T cells in healthy people across ages. With a J-beta primer mix and a sample-barcoded 5' primer, a second PCR ran about 6 to 11 cycles. TCRdb fed the 5' RACE reads into MiXCR, producing one record per CDR3 protein. The sample includes more than 800,000 distinct CDR3 sequences, 29% of them seen just once. Input material: blood. The receptors were gathered from an elderly woman in good health.

This clonotype has more than one count but fewer than ten. The V call is TRBV18, the J call TRBJ2-2, with unresolved D. The V gene lost 1 base and the J gene lost 11 bases, with 5 bases spanning the gap. CDR1 and CDR2 (germline): KGHSH, LQKENI. The length of the CDR3 is 11 residues. The CDR3 reads CASSPQQELFF. CDR3 bases: TGTGCCAGCTCACCACAACAAGAGCTGTTTTTT.

Many counts were recorded for this clonotype. The chain joins TRBV7-9 to TRBJ1-1, with unresolved D. V gave up 4 bases and J gave up 1 base, with 4 bases separating them. Germline values: CDR1 SEHNR, CDR2 FQNEAQ (reference sequence). This CDR3 comprises 12 residues. The CDR3 sequence is CASSSQNTEAFF. For the CDR3, the DNA is TGTGCCAGCAGCTCCCAGAACACTGAAGCTTTCTTT.

The chain employs TRBV7-2 and TRBJ1-5; TRBD1 aligns across 7 bases. Trimming took 5 bases from V and 9 from J; bases not matched to a gene: 7. The CDR3 loop spans 13 amino acids. Germline V gene lookup returns CDR1 SGHTA and CDR2 FQGNSA. The CDR3 coding sequence is TGTGCCAGCAGCAGGGACAGTGGCCGGCCCCAGCATTTT. Translated: CASSRDSGRPQHF. Complete variable domain (other parts from reference TRBV7-2 and TRBJ1-5): GAGVSQSPSNKVTEKGKDVELRCDPISGHTALYWYRQSLGQGLEFLIYFQGNSAPDKSGLPSDRFSAERTGGSVSTLTIQRTQQEDSAVYLCASSRDSGRPQHFGDGTRLSIL.

This clonotype has at least ten counts. This sequence joins TRBV5-1 and TRBJ2-1, with 8 bases aligning to TRBD2. Germline values: CDR1 SGHRS, CDR2 YFSETQ. The CDR3 spans 16 residues. With V trimmed by 4 bases and J by 9 bases, 15 bases remained unmatched. Here the CDR3 DNA reads TGCGCCAGCAGCACGGGAGGGGAGGGACGGTATGCTGAGCAGTTCTTC. It specifies CASSTGGEGRYAEQFF.

The table lists this clonotype with many counts. V gene TRBV29-1 combines with J gene TRBJ2-5; D unclear. Germline V gene data show CDR1 as SQVTM and CDR2 as ANQGSEA. The CDR3 covers 10 residues. The germline V and J ends were trimmed by 6 bases and 4 bases, with 6 bases remaining between them. The CDR3 nucleotides read TGCAGCGTCGCCATAGAGACCCAGTACTTC. The encoded protein is CSVAIETQYF.

The sample holds a few counts of this clonotype. The V call is TRBV10-3, the J call TRBJ2-2; D gene uncertain. V was cut by 1 base and J by 5 bases, with 11 bases left in between. This CDR3 region has 15 residues. Per the germline V gene, CDR1 is ENHRY and CDR2 is SYGVKD. The CDR3 region has the DNA TGTGCCATCAGTGAGTTCGCCCCGGAAACCGGGGAGCTGTTTTTT. Amino acids: CAISEFAPETGELFF.

This clonotype was picked up many times. J is TRBJ1-2 and V is TRBV6-6, with 9 bases lining up with TRBD1. The CDR3 extends over 17 amino acids. Trimming removed 6 bases from V and 4 bases from J; junction bases left unmatched: 15. Germline CDR1 reads MNHNY; CDR2 reads SVGAGI (reference sequence). The CDR3 bases are TGTGCCAGCAGCCCCACCGGGACAGGGCAAAGTAGCTATGGCTACACCTTC. Amino acids: CASSPTGTGQSSYGYTF.

This clonotype was observed many times. This sequence joins TRBV18 and TRBJ2-5; no reliable D call. The CDR3 covers 15 residues. Germline values: CDR1 KGHSH, CDR2 LQKENI. Trimming removed 2 bases at V and 4 bases at J, with 14 bases between. The CDR3 is CASSPAALKGETQYF. CDR3 in DNA: TGTGCCAGCTCACCAGCCGCTCTAAAGGGAGAGACCCAGTACTTC.